Following are 24 T cell receptor beta chains from one sample sequenced in a study of vaccination and CD4 T cells after COVID-19. Treatment denoted: roughly 10-day PBMC culture with coronavirus spike peptide pools or control peptides (ViraFEST assay). Sequencing of cultured CD4+ T cell DNA used the Oncomine TCR Beta short-read assay. TCRdb called the PCR reads again in MiXCR, with one record for every CDR3 protein. The sample lists 25,000 to 30,000 distinct CDR3 sequences, roughly 60% seen once, with about a sixth in the top ten. Their target antigens are unknown. The sample here was CD4+ T cells from blood, cultured in vitro, taken after SARS-CoV-2 vaccination. These receptors were taken from a human donor who received a COVID-19 vaccine.

This clonotype was seen just once. This chain links TRBV19 with TRBJ1-5; 7 positions match TRBD1. CDR1 and CDR2 from the germline V gene are LNHDA and SQIVND (reference sequence). CDR3 size: 16 residues. V lost 10 bases and J lost 6; bases outside the gene matches: 18. CDR3 sequence (DNA): TGTGCCACTGCCAACCCTCTAAGGGGGCGCGGTCAGCCCCAGCATTTT. Translating it yields CATANPLRGRGQPQHF. Looking up the rest from reference TRBV19 and TRBJ1-5 gives the full variable domain: DGGITQSPKYLFRKEGQNVTLSCEQNLNHDAMYWYRQDPGQGLRLIYYSQIVNDFQKGDIAEGYSVSREKKESFPLTVTSAQKNPTAFYLCATANPLRGRGQPQHFGDGTRLSIL.

The CDR3 DNA sequence: TGTGCCAGCAGTGATATAACAGGTAATCGCTACGAGCAGTACTTC. The encoded protein is CASSDITGNRYEQYF. The chain employs TRBV6-1 and TRBJ2-7, with D perhaps matching TRBD1 (5 bases). The V end was cut by 3 bases, the J end by 3 bases, with 15 bases between. Germline values: CDR1 MNHNS, CDR2 SASEGT. The CDR3 covers 15 residues.

The rearrangement joins TRBV30 to TRBJ2-2, with D perhaps being TRBD1 or TRBD2 (5 bases each). V gave up 0 bases and J gave up 6 bases, with 14 bases separating them. The CDR3 runs to 15 residues. Germline V gene data show CDR1 as GTSNPN and CDR2 as SVGIG (reference sequence). CDR3 in DNA: TGTGCCTGGAGTGTACACCCCAGAGGGGCCGGGGAGCTGTTTTTT. It is translated as CAWSVHPRGAGELFF.

This chain connects TRBV10-3 to TRBJ2-3; a possible D gene is TRBD1 (5 bases). Germline-derived CDR1 and CDR2 are ENHRY and SYGVKD. The CDR3 runs to 13 residues. The ends were cut back, 3 bases at V and 10 bases at J, with 14 bases in the middle. CDR3 nucleotide sequence: TGTGCCATCAGTGAACCGGACAACCGGGCGCAGTATTTT. Translating it yields CAISEPDNRAQYF.

This clonotype was found a few times. V gene TRBV5-4 combines with J gene TRBJ1-1; TRBD1 agrees at 9 bases. V lost 0 bases, J lost 4 bases, and 4 bases stayed unmatched. Per germline, CDR1 SGHNT and CDR2 YYREEE (reference sequence). The CDR3 consists of 15 residues. In DNA form, the CDR3 reads TGTGCCAGCAGCTTGGCGACAGGGGGAAGCACTGAAGCTTTCTTT. As protein: CASSLATGGSTEAFF. Filled out from reference TRBV5-4 and TRBJ1-1, the complete variable domain reads ETGVTQSPTHLIKTRGQQVTLRCSSQSGHNTVSWYQQALGQGPQFIFQYYREEENGRGNFPPRFSGLQFPNYSSELNVNALELDDSALYLCASSLATGGSTEAFFGQGTRLTVV.

This clonotype was observed once. The rearrangement links TRBV12-3 or TRBV12-4 to TRBJ1-2; D gene ambiguous. V was pared by 5 bases and J by 2 bases, with 9 bases between. The CDR3 consists of 13 residues. The CDR3 coding sequence is TGTGCCAGCAGTCTGGACTGGAACTATGGCTACACCTTC. As protein: CASSLDWNYGYTF.

The sample holds a few counts of this clonotype. The rearrangement links TRBV20-1 to TRBJ1-1; D unresolved. Trimming removed 4 bases from V and 6 bases from J, with 21 bases in between. Per germline, CDR1 DFQATT and CDR2 SNEGSKA (reference sequence). The CDR3 length is 15 residues. The CDR3 protein is CSAKGYRVLVPEAFF. The DNA for the CDR3 is TGCAGTGCTAAAGGGTATCGGGTTCTCGTCCCTGAAGCTTTCTTT.

The CDR3 region has the DNA TGTGCCAGTAGTACAGGGCCCAGGGGCCCCAATCAGCCCCAGCATTTT. It yields the protein CASSTGPRGPNQPQHF. The chain carries TRBV19 and TRBJ1-5, with D perhaps matching TRBD1 (6 bases). CDR1 is LNHDA and CDR2 is SQIVND in the germline V gene (reference sequence). CDR3 length equals 16 residues. With 4 bases removed from V and 3 bases from J, the gap between germline ends came to 16 bases.

This clonotype has more than one count but fewer than ten. This sequence joins TRBV27 and TRBJ2-5, with no clear D. Germline CDR1 reads MNHEY; CDR2 reads SMNVEV (reference sequence). The V end lost 0 bases, the J end lost 5 bases, and 7 bases lay between the germline ends. The CDR3 covers 13 residues. CDR3 loop: CASSLSVGETQYF. CDR3 DNA sequence: TGTGCCAGCAGTTTATCGGTCGGGGAGACCCAGTACTTC.

The CDR3, as DNA: TGTGCCAGCAGCTTAGTACGGGGGGACTCCTACGAGCAGTACTTC. Its protein is CASSLVRGDSYEQYF. The V and J genes are TRBV11-3 and TRBJ2-7; 7 nucleotides agree with TRBD2. Germline assignment: CDR1 SGHNT and CDR2 YENEEA. Trimming removed 1 base from V and 0 bases from J; junction bases left unmatched: 3. The CDR3 has 15 amino acids.

The V call is TRBV10-3, the J call TRBJ2-5; 7 bases align to TRBD1. Germline V gives CDR1 ENHRY, CDR2 SYGVKD. J gave up 2 bases and V 6 bases, and 12 bases lay outside the gene matches. The CDR3 is made up of 16 amino acids. This CDR3 reads CAISARGQSGQETQYF. The CDR3 DNA is TGTGCCATCAGCGCCAGGGGACAGAGTGGGCAAGAGACCCAGTACTTC.

The chain links TRBV2 to TRBJ2-2; 13 positions match TRBD2. The CDR3 has 18 residues. The germline CDR1 and CDR2 sequences are SNHLY and FYNNEI. The J segment lost 5 bases and the V segment lost 5 bases, leaving 11 bases of the junction unmatched. This chain's CDR3 is CASSPDITSGGATGELFF. The CDR3 DNA follows: TGTGCCAGCAGTCCAGATATTACTAGCGGGGGGGCGACCGGGGAGCTGTTTTTT. The full variable domain, completed using reference TRBV2 and TRBJ2-2, is EPEVTQTPSHQVTQMGQEVILRCVPISNHLYFYWYRQILGQKVEFLVSFYNNEISEKSEIFDDQFSVERPDGSNFTLKIRSTKLEDSAMYFCASSPDITSGGATGELFFGEGSRLTVL.

V usage is TRBV7-3 and J usage is TRBJ1-5; 7 positions match TRBD1. V lost 7 bases, J lost 0 bases, and 18 bases stayed unmatched. Germline-derived CDR1 and CDR2 are SGHTA and FQGTGA. This CDR3 spans 19 amino acids. The CDR3 region has the DNA TGTGCCAGCACCGGTAGGGTAGTCAGGGGGAAAAATAGCAATCAGCCCCAGCATTTT. Its translation: CASTGRVVRGKNSNQPQHF.

This clonotype was seen once. The CDR3 region has the DNA TGTGCCACCAGTGATCAGGCCATCGTTAACACCGGGGAGCTGTTTTTT. Residues: CATSDQAIVNTGELFF. This sequence joins TRBV24-1 and TRBJ2-2, with unresolved D. CDR3 length equals 16 residues. Trimming removed 3 bases at V and 2 bases at J, with 12 bases between. CDR1 KGHDR and CDR2 SFDVKD come from the germline V gene.

This chain connects TRBV12-3 or TRBV12-4 to TRBJ1-3; a possible D gene is TRBD1 (6 bases). This CDR3 spans 16 amino acids. V lost 2 bases and J lost 4, with 15 bases in between. The CDR3 reads CASSLSLLGAGNTIYF. CDR3 nucleotide sequence: TGTGCCAGCAGTTTAAGCCTTTTGGGGGCGGGAAACACCATATATTTT.

The rearrangement joins TRBV10-3 to TRBJ1-4; weak D call: TRBD1 (5 bases). Germline CDR1 reads ENHRY; CDR2 reads SYGVKD. CDR3 size: 15 residues. V lost 2 bases and J lost 8, with 15 bases in between. The CDR3: CAISEGRDSQEKLFF. Written as DNA, the CDR3 is TGTGCCATCAGTGAGGGCAGGGATTCCCAGGAAAAACTGTTTTTT.

This chain uses TRBV20-1 with TRBJ2-7; TRBD2 matches 10 bases. Trimming at V came to 4 bases and at J to 0 bases, leaving 3 bases not matched to a gene. The germline V gene encodes CDR1 DFQATT and CDR2 SNEGSKA (reference sequence). The CDR3 contains 14 residues. CDR3 nucleotide sequence: TGCAGTGCTATAGCTAGCGGGGGCTCCTACGAGCAGTACTTC. It codes for CSAIASGGSYEQYF.

The chain couples TRBV5-1 to TRBJ2-3; D unresolved. This CDR3 comprises 15 residues. Trimming shortened V by 0 bases and J by 1 base, and 9 bases separated the two germline ends. Germline CDR1 reads SGHRS; CDR2 reads YFSETQ. Here the CDR3 reads CASSLGPLGTDTQYF. The CDR3 coding sequence is TGCGCCAGCAGCTTGGGACCTCTGGGCACAGATACGCAGTATTTT. Filled out from reference TRBV5-1 and TRBJ2-3, the complete variable domain reads KAGVTQTPRYLIKTRGQQVTLSCSPISGHRSVSWYQQTPGQGLQFLFEYFSETQRNKGNFPGRFSGRQFSNSRSEMNVSTLELGDSALYLCASSLGPLGTDTQYFGPGTRLTVL.

V gene TRBV30 combines with J gene TRBJ2-7; D remains unclear. The V end lost 2 bases, the J end lost 4 bases, and 6 bases lay between the germline ends. The CDR3 covers 11 residues. Germline V gives CDR1 GTSNPN, CDR2 SVGIG (reference sequence). The chain's CDR3 is CAWSLRYEQYF. The DNA of the CDR3 is TGTGCCTGGAGTCTCAGGTACGAGCAGTACTTC.

The chain joins TRBV19 to TRBJ1-2; TRBD1 is a possible D gene (6 bases). Germline CDR1 reads LNHDA; CDR2 reads SQIVND (reference sequence). V gave up 7 bases and J gave up 4 bases, with 7 bases separating them. There are 11 residues in the CDR3. CDR3 sequence (DNA): TGTGCCAGTAAAGGGGGCTATGGCTACACCTTC. This encodes CASKGGYGYTF.

Here the CDR3 reads CASSDGGLIAKNIQYF. CDR3 bases: TGTGCCAGCAGTGATGGGGGACTGATAGCCAAAAACATTCAGTACTTC. This rearrangement joins TRBV6-1 to TRBJ2-4, with D perhaps TRBD2 (6 bases). Germline loops: CDR1 MNHNS, CDR2 SASEGT. Between the trimmed V and J ends, which lost 3 bases and 0 bases, there was a span of 12 bases. This CDR3 is built from 16 residues.

The chain employs TRBV5-1 and TRBJ2-3; TRBD2 matches 15 bases. This CDR3 is 19 amino acids long. The V and J ends lost 4 bases and 0 bases, in that order; junction bases with no gene match: 9. Germline V CDR1 and CDR2: SGHRS, YFSETQ. In nucleotides, the CDR3 is TGCGCCAGCAGCATTGGACTAGCGGGGGGGACAGTAAGCACAGATACGCAGTATTTT. Residues: CASSIGLAGGTVSTDTQYF.

The sample holds a few counts of this clonotype. The CDR3 here is CASVETGGTETYEQYF. As DNA, the CDR3 is TGTGCCAGCGTTGAAACGGGTGGGACAGAAACTTACGAGCAGTACTTC. The chain employs TRBV7-8 and TRBJ2-1, with 7 bases lining up with TRBD1. The J call may be wrong; the DNA end is better matched by TRBJ2-7. CDR3 length equals 16 residues. Germline CDR1 and CDR2: SGHVS and FQNEAQ.

This chain uses TRBV7-8 with TRBJ2-7; the match to TRBD1 covers 8 bases. In germline, CDR1 is SGHVS, CDR2 FQNEAQ. The CDR3 sequence is 18 residues long. J was trimmed by 1 base and V by 1 base; bases with no gene match: 12. The CDR3 here is CASSLGLRGGQGSYEQYF. CDR3 nucleotides: TGTGCCAGCAGCTTAGGGTTAAGGGGAGGACAGGGTTCCTACGAGCAGTACTTC.